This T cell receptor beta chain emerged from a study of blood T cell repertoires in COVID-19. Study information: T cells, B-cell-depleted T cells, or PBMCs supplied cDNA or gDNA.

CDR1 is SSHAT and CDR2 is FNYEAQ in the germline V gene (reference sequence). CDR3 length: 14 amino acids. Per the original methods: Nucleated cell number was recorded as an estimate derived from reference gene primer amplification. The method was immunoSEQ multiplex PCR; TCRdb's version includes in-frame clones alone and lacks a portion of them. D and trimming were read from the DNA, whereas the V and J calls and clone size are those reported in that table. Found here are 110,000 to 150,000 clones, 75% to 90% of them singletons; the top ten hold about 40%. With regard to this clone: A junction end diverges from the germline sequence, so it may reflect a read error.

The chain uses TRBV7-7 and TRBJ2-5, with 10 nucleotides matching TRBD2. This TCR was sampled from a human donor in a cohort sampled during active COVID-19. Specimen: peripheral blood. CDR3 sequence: CASTPSGGGETQYF. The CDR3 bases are TGTGCTAGCACCCCTAGCGGGGGCGGTGAGACCCAGTACTTC.